The 18 T cell receptor beta chains listed next were all sequenced from one sample in a study of identical twins. TCRdb independently ran MiXCR on the 5' RACE reads; one entry per CDR3 protein. The sample consists of around 1.7 million distinct CDR3 sequences, roughly 35% of them appearing once. Source material: cord blood. The receptor source for this set is a newborn girl in good health.

The CDR3 spells CASREGAYEQYF. The CDR3 nucleotides read TGTGCCAGCAGGGAGGGGGCCTACGAGCAGTACTTC. The V gene is TRBV6-1, the J gene TRBJ2-5, with D perhaps being TRBD1 or TRBD2 (6 bases each). The DNA end is more similar to TRBJ2-7, so the J call may be wrong. The CDR3 is 12 amino acids. Per germline, CDR1 MNHNS and CDR2 SASEGT.

The rearrangement uses TRBV28 and TRBJ2-2; D remains unclear. The CDR3 loop spans 13 amino acids. The germline V gene encodes CDR1 MDHEN and CDR2 SYDVKM. V lost 10 bases to trimming and J lost 4 bases, with 13 bases between them. This CDR3 reads CATQNGPTGELFF. CDR3 nucleotides: TGTGCCACCCAGAACGGTCCCACCGGGGAGCTGTTTTTT.

V and J are TRBV4-1 and TRBJ2-2; D tentatively reads TRBD1 or TRBD2 (6 bases each). Germline CDR1 reads MGHRA; CDR2 reads YSYEKL. V shed 4 bases and J shed 1 base, with 16 bases lying between them. This CDR3 comprises 17 residues. CDR3 coding DNA: TGCGCCAGCAGCCTATCTACAGGGCGGGGGAACACCGGGGAGCTGTTTTTT. This encodes CASSLSTGRGNTGELFF.

This clonotype was counted only a few times. The chain recombines TRBV9 with TRBJ2-1, with D perhaps matching TRBD1 (6 bases). This CDR3 comprises 16 residues. V gave up 0 bases and J gave up 0 bases, with 10 bases separating them. Germline V gene data show CDR1 as SGDLS and CDR2 as YYNGEE. CDR3 DNA sequence: TGTGCCAGCAGCGTAGCCACAGGGTCCTCCTACAATGAGCAGTTCTTC. Amino acids: CASSVATGSSYNEQFF.

The chain joins TRBV20-1 to TRBJ2-1; 7 bases are a match to TRBD2. Germline lookup yields CDR1 DFQATT and CDR2 SNEGSKA (reference sequence). The CDR3 consists of 17 residues. Trimming cost V 0 bases and J 1 base; bases outside gene matches: 9. The CDR3 loop reads CSARDSSGEGSYNEQFF. As DNA, the CDR3 is TGCAGTGCTAGAGATTCGAGCGGGGAGGGGTCCTACAATGAGCAGTTCTTC.

In this sample, this clonotype turned up a few times. The CDR3 protein is CASTLHRDARNNEQFF. CDR3 in DNA: TGTGCCAGCACTTTACACCGGGACGCCAGGAACAATGAGCAGTTCTTC. The genes are TRBV6-2 or TRBV6-3 and TRBJ2-1, with D perhaps being TRBD1 or TRBD2 (5 bases each). The CDR3 is 16 amino acids. The germline CDR1 and CDR2 sequences are MNHEY and SVGEGT. The V and J ends lost 7 bases and 5 bases respectively, with 21 bases between them.

The chain couples TRBV6-5 to TRBJ2-1, with a possible D match to TRBD1 (6 bases). The V end lost 2 bases, the J end lost 10 bases, and 15 bases lay between the germline ends. CDR1 and CDR2 (germline): MNHEY, SVGAGI. The CDR3 spans 14 residues. CDR3 region: CASSYGGFSYEQFF. The CDR3, as DNA: TGTGCCAGCAGTTACGGGGGCTTTTCCTACGAGCAGTTCTTC.

The chain has TRBV12-3 or TRBV12-4 and TRBJ2-3; D is possibly TRBD2 (5 bases). Deletions cut 1 base from V and 3 bases from J, with 11 bases between. The CDR3 is 15 amino acids. The CDR3 sequence: CASSLGGSWTDTQYF. DNA for the CDR3: TGTGCCAGCAGTTTAGGTGGGAGCTGGACAGATACGCAGTATTTT.

This clonotype has just a few counts. The chain links TRBV11-2 to TRBJ2-7; 9 bases align to TRBD2. CDR1 is SGHAT and CDR2 is FQNNGV in the germline V gene. The CDR3 length is 15 residues. Germline trimming cut 5 bases from V and 6 bases from J; bases unmatched to any gene: 11. This chain's CDR3 is CASSKRPSGTLEQYF. CDR3 nucleotide sequence: TGTGCCAGCAGCAAGAGGCCTAGCGGGACCCTCGAGCAGTACTTC.

The sample holds many counts of this clonotype. The genes are TRBV12-3 or TRBV12-4 and TRBJ1-5, with D unclear. The V end was cut by 1 base, the J end by 7 bases, with 5 bases between. The CDR3 loop spans 12 amino acids. CDR3 sequence reads: CASSLERQPQHF. In DNA, the CDR3 is TGTGCCAGCAGTTTAGAAAGGCAGCCCCAGCATTTT.

The table lists this clonotype with a few counts. This sequence joins TRBV12-5 and TRBJ2-7; TRBD2 is a possible D gene (5 bases). Germline V lookup: CDR1 LGHNT, CDR2 FRNRAP. The CDR3 extends over 20 amino acids. V was cut by 0 bases and J by 0 bases, with 24 bases left in between. The CDR3 nucleotides read TGTGCTAGTGGTTTGGTACAGAGAGGGTCCATTCACTTCACCTCCTACGAGCAGTACTTC. Its translation is CASGLVQRGSIHFTSYEQYF.

The sample holds a few counts of this clonotype. The chain carries TRBV9 and TRBJ2-5; 9 bases line up with TRBD2. The CDR3 contains 15 residues. J lost 2 bases, V lost 3 bases, and 5 bases had no gene match. Germline V gives CDR1 SGDLS, CDR2 YYNGEE. The CDR3 protein is CASSAGTSRQETQYF. The CDR3 DNA follows: TGTGCCAGCAGCGCTGGGACTAGCCGGCAAGAGACCCAGTACTTC.

This clonotype was detected many times. The V and J genes are TRBV6-5 and TRBJ1-2; no firm D call. This CDR3 comprises 13 residues. V dropped 6 bases and J dropped 8 bases, with 16 bases sitting between them. CDR1 is MNHEY and CDR2 is SVGAGI in the germline V gene. The CDR3 loop reads CASRLGVSSGYTF. CDR3 DNA sequence: TGTGCCAGCAGACTGGGAGTCTCGAGCGGCTACACCTTC.

The CDR3 sequence is CATSDRGTSGTGDTQYF. The CDR3 nucleotides read TGTGCCACCAGTGACCGTGGGACTAGCGGCACGGGAGATACGCAGTATTTT. The V and J genes are TRBV24-1 and TRBJ2-3, with 11 bases fitting TRBD2. J lost 5 bases, V lost 4 bases, and 10 bases had no gene match. There are 17 residues in the CDR3. CDR1 is KGHDR and CDR2 is SFDVKD in the germline V gene.

This clonotype turned up a few times. V gene TRBV7-9 combines with J gene TRBJ2-1, with D possibly being TRBD2 (5 bases). CDR3 length: 15 residues. From germline, CDR1 is SEHNR and CDR2 FQNEAQ (reference sequence). The germline V and J ends were trimmed by 5 bases and 6 bases, with 17 bases remaining between them. The CDR3 spells CASSPTEGYFNEQFF. DNA of the CDR3: TGTGCCAGCAGCCCTACCGAGGGTTATTTCAATGAGCAGTTCTTC.

The gene calls are TRBV6-5 and TRBJ2-7; maybe TRBD1 (5 bases). The V gene's germline CDR1 is MNHEY and CDR2 SVGAGI. This CDR3 comprises 15 residues. Trimming took off 2 bases at V and 0 bases at J, with 11 bases between the two ends. For the CDR3, the DNA is TGTGCCAGCAGTTACAGGGGCCGATCCTCCTACGAGCAGTACTTC. It is translated as CASSYRGRSSYEQYF.

The chain uses TRBV13 and TRBJ1-5; the match to TRBD1 covers 7 bases. CDR3 length: 14 amino acids. Unmatched junction bases numbered 8, after V lost 5 bases and J lost 7 bases. Germline CDR1 PRHDT, CDR2 FYEKMQ (reference sequence). CDR3 sequence (DNA): TGTGCCAGCAGCAGAGGGACAGCCGGCCAGCCCCAGCATTTT. Residues: CASSRGTAGQPQHF.

The rearrangement uses TRBV28 and TRBJ1-2; 8 nucleotides match TRBD1. The CDR3 consists of 14 residues. The J segment lost 3 bases and the V segment lost 3 bases, leaving 3 bases of the junction unmatched. CDR1 and CDR2 from the germline V gene are MDHEN and SYDVKM. CDR3 region: CASSLGQAYYGYTF. For the CDR3, the DNA is TGTGCCAGCAGTTTGGGACAGGCTTACTATGGCTACACCTTC.